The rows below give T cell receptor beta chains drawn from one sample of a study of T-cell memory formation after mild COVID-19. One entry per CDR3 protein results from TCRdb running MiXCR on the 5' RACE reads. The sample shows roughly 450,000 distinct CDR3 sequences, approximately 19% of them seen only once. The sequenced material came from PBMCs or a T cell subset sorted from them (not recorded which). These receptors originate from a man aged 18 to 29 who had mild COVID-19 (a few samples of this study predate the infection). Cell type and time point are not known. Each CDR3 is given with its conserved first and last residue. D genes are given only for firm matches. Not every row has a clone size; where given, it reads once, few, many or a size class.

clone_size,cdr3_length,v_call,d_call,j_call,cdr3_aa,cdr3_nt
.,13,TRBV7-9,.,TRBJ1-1,CASSFAGATEAFF,TGTGCCAGCAGCTTCGCAGGGGCCACTGAAGCTTTCTTT
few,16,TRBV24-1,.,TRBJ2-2,CATGALATENTGELFF,TGTGCCACGGGAGCCCTGGCGACAGAGAACACCGGGGAGCTGTTTTTT
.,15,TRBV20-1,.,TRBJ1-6,CSARVPGPRNSPLHF,TGCAGTGCTAGAGTCCCAGGACCTCGTAATTCACCACTCCACTTT
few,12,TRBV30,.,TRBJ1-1,CAWSPTWTEAFF,TGTGCCTGGAGTCCCACTTGGACTGAAGCTTTCTTT
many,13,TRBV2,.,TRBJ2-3,CASSEPHQDTQYF,TGTGCCAGCAGTGAACCCCACCAAGATACGCAGTATTTT
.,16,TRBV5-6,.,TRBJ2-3,CASSHGGGAGTDTQYF,TGTGCCAGCAGCCACGGCGGTGGAGCGGGCACAGATACGCAGTATTTT
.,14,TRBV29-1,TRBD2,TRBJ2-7,CSVRSGGSSYEQYF,TGCAGCGTGCGTAGCGGGGGTTCGTCCTACGAGCAGTACTTC
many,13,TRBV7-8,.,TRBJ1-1,CASSLARNTEAFF,TGTGCCAGCAGCTTAGCCCGGAACACTGAAGCTTTCTTT
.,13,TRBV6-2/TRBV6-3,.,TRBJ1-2,CASNRPGAYGYTF,TGTGCCAGCAATCGACCCGGGGCCTATGGCTACACCTTC
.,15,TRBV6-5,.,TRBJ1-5,CASSLQGSQNQPQHF,TGTGCCAGCAGTTTACAGGGATCCCAAAATCAGCCCCAGCATTTT